This T cell receptor (beta chain) is drawn from a study of cytomegalovirus exposure and HLA in healthy donors. V gave up 3 bases and J gave up 2 bases; unmatched junction bases: 3. Germline V gene sequence: CDR1 KGHSH, CDR2 LQKENI. The CDR3 totals 15 residues. As for this clone: Its antigen is undetermined. The same CDR3 can be traced to other DNA sequences in this sample.

Findings and caveats of the study: Researchers counted around 150 TCR beta chains as cytomegalovirus-associated. One cluster of highly shared sequence variants probably arose as a sequencing artifact. In a later analysis, specific HLA alleles were associated with 15,000 or so TCR beta sequences at a 0.05 false discovery rate.

PCR amplification relied on 60 Vbeta primers (plus 13 Jbeta primers). Sequenced by immunoSEQ multiplex PCR; TCRdb stores in-frame clones only, minus some. The sample has about 240,000 clones, around 80% seen once. The chain is built from TRBV18 and TRBJ2-7, with 11 bases lining up with TRBD2. This clonotype was obtained from a woman in her sixties in good health and CMV-seropositive. The sequenced material came from PBMCs. In nucleotides, the CDR3 is TGTGCCAGCTCACCGGGACTAGCGGAGACCTACGAGCAGTACTTC. Its translation is CASSPGLAETYEQYF. The full variable domain, rest sourced from reference TRBV18 and TRBJ2-7, is NAGVMQNPRHLVRRRGQEARLRCSPMKGHSHVYWYRQLPEEGLKFMVYLQKENIIDESGMPKERFSAEFPKEGPSILRIQQVVRGDSAAYFCASSPGLAETYEQYFGPGTRLTVT.